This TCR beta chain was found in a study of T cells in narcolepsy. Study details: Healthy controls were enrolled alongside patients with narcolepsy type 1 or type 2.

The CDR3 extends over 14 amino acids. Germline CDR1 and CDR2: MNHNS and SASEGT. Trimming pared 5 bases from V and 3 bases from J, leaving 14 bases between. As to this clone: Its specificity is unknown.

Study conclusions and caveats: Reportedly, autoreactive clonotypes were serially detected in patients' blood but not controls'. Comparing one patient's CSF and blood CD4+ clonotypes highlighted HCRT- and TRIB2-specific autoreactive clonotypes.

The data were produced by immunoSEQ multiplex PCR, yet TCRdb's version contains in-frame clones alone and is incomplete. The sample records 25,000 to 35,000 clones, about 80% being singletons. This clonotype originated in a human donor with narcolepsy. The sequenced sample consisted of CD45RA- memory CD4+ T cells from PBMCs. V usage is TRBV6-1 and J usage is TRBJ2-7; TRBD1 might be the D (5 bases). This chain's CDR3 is CASSPTQGFYEQYF. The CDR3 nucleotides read TGTGCCAGCAGTCCTACTCAGGGATTCTACGAGCAGTACTTC.